One sample yielded the 26 T cell receptor beta chains listed below, sequenced in a study of vaccination effects on CD4 cells after COVID-19. No antigen has been assigned to these receptors. Using viral peptide pools, the ViraFEST assay grew out antigen-specific CD4+ T cells prior to sequencing. Scientists isolated CD4+ T cells after a roughly nine-day culture period ended. By PCR, the person was confirmed to have had SARS-CoV-2 infection between March and December 2020. Using immunoSEQ multiplex PCR, the repertoire was profiled, and TCRdb retains in-frame clones only, with some absent. Among 30,000 to 45,000 clones, about two thirds were seen once, and the ten largest hold over 15%. Sequenced here: CD4+ T cells from PBMCs cultured with HCoV-NL63 spike peptides, sampled before COVID-19 vaccination. The source of these receptors is a human donor who had a prior SARS-CoV-2 infection.

This chain joins TRBV23-1 and TRBJ2-2; D may match TRBD1 or TRBD2 (7 bases each). TRBV23-1 carries the ORF label, with uncertain function. The CDR3 runs 19 residues. V shed 4 bases and J shed 2 bases, with 23 bases lying between them. CDR3 protein: CASSLSGGGLAPNTGELFF. The CDR3, as DNA: TGCGCCAGCAGTCTCTCAGGGGGGGGGCTGGCGCCTAACACCGGGGAGCTGTTTTTT.

The V call is TRBV5-4, the J call TRBJ2-1, with a possible D match to TRBD2 (7 bases). Looked up from germline, CDR1 is SGHNT and CDR2 is YYREEE (reference sequence). The V and J ends lost 6 bases and 1 base respectively, with 17 bases between them. The CDR3 totals 16 residues. CDR3 bases: TGTGCCAGCACCACTGGGGGGGCCTCTTCCTACAATGAGCAGTTCTTC. It specifies CASTTGGASSYNEQFF. Using reference TRBV5-4 and TRBJ2-1 for the parts outside the CDR3, the full variable domain is ETGVTQSPTHLIKTRGQQVTLRCSSQSGHNTVSWYQQALGQGPQFIFQYYREEENGRGNFPPRFSGLQFPNYSSELNVNALELDDSALYLCASTTGGASSYNEQFFGPGTRLTVL.

The chain couples TRBV6-2 or TRBV6-3 to TRBJ1-2; TRBD1 matches 7 bases. V lost 2 bases to trimming and J lost 0 bases; unmatched junction nucleotides: 0. The CDR3 sequence is 14 residues long. Looked up from germline, CDR1 is MNHEY and CDR2 is SVGEGT. The chain's CDR3 is CASSYGTANYGYTF. The CDR3 DNA follows: TGTGCCAGCAGTTACGGGACAGCTAACTATGGCTACACCTTC.

The V call is TRBV7-2, the J call TRBJ2-3; D is unclear. The V gene lost 0 bases and the J gene lost 0 bases, with 7 bases spanning the gap. Germline-derived CDR1 and CDR2 are SGHTA and FQGNSA. This CDR3 is built from 15 residues. CDR3 nucleotides: TGTGCCAGCAGCTTAGCCGACCCTAGCACAGATACGCAGTATTTT. It encodes CASSLADPSTDTQYF.

This clone was counted between two and nine times. This sequence joins TRBV12-2 and TRBJ2-7; the DNA was not used to check the table's D call, TRBD2. TRBV12-2 corresponds to a pseudogene. The length of the CDR3 is 15 residues. CDR3 bases: TGTGCAAGTCGCTTGGGAGCCCCCGGTGGTTACGAGCAGTACTTC. It translates to CASRLGAPGGYEQYF.

The rearrangement joins TRBV15 to TRBJ1-3; TRBD1 is a possible D gene (5 bases). Trimming removed 0 bases from V and 4 bases from J, with 13 bases in between. Per germline, CDR1 LNHNV and CDR2 YYDKDF (reference sequence). The CDR3 has 16 amino acids. The CDR3: CATSRDNVRDGNTIYF. The CDR3 DNA reads TGTGCCACCAGCAGAGATAACGTGAGGGACGGAAACACCATATATTTT.

This sequence joins TRBV24-1 and TRBJ2-1, with TRBD2 matching 12 bases. The CDR3 consists of 19 residues. The V and J ends lost 3 bases and 3 bases, in that order; junction bases with no gene match: 11. The V gene's germline CDR1 is KGHDR and CDR2 SFDVKD. Here the CDR3 reads CATSDQTLAGGPIYNEQFF. The CDR3 DNA reads as TGTGCCACCAGTGATCAAACTCTAGCGGGAGGGCCTATCTACAATGAGCAGTTCTTC.

The rearrangement links TRBV25-1 to TRBJ1-1; D is unclear. Trimming cost V 8 bases and J 5 bases, with 18 bases left between them. The CDR3 contains 14 residues. Germline-derived CDR1 and CDR2 are MGHDK and SYGVNS. The CDR3 DNA sequence: TGTGCCAGCGGTGGTAATTTTTGGGGTACTGAAGCTTTCTTT. Amino acid sequence: CASGGNFWGTEAFF.

This clone was recorded only once. The chain employs TRBV20-1 and TRBJ2-7, with 8 bases that match TRBD2. The V segment lost 3 bases and the J segment 9 bases; nucleotides outside the gene matches: 10. The CDR3 has 13 residues. The V gene's germline CDR1 is DFQATT and CDR2 SNEGSKA (reference sequence). CDR3 sequence (DNA): TGCAGTGCTAGTAAAGCGGGAGTTCTAACGCAGTACTTC. The encoded protein is CSASKAGVLTQYF.

This clone was detected once. This chain joins TRBV9 and TRBJ2-2; TRBD1 agrees at 10 bases. The CDR3 length is 15 residues. The junction had 4 bases not matched to a gene; V was cut back by 3 bases and J by 5 bases. The germline V gene has CDR1 SGDLS and CDR2 YYNGEE. The CDR3 DNA follows: TGTGCCAGCAGCGCCGGGACAGGGGAGACCGGGGAGCTGTTTTTT. Protein sequence: CASSAGTGETGELFF.

CDR3: CASSFFPGGYTF. In DNA, the CDR3 is TGTGCCAGCAGTTTCTTCCCCGGCGGCTACACCTTC. The chain has TRBV12-3 or TRBV12-4 and TRBJ1-2; D uncertain. The ends were cut back, 3 bases at V and 8 bases at J, with 10 bases in the middle. CDR3 size: 12 residues.

The chain employs TRBV11-2 and TRBJ2-6; 7 bases are a match to TRBD2. This CDR3 has 15 amino acids. Trimming at V came to 3 bases and at J to 2 bases, leaving 1 base not matched to a gene. Germline assignment: CDR1 SGHAT and CDR2 FQNNGV. The CDR3 region is CASSLGGAGANVLTF. Here the CDR3 DNA reads TGTGCCAGCAGCTTGGGAGGGGCTGGGGCCAACGTCCTGACTTTC.

The sample holds a few counts of this clone. The chain has TRBV7-8 and TRBJ1-6, with no clear D. The CDR3 loop spans 14 amino acids. Trimming shortened V by 1 base and J by 9 bases, and 10 bases separated the two germline ends. CDR1 and CDR2 from the germline V gene are SGHVS and FQNEAQ. The CDR3 spells CASSLGSVGSPLHF. The CDR3 DNA reads TGTGCCAGCAGCTTAGGGTCGGTCGGTTCACCCCTCCACTTT. The whole variable domain, remainder taken from reference TRBV7-8 and TRBJ1-6, is GAGVSQSPRYKVAKRGQDVALRCDPISGHVSLFWYQQALGQGPEFLTYFQNEAQLDKSGLPSDRFFAERPEGSVSTLKIQRTQQEDSAVYLCASSLGSVGSPLHFGNGTRLTVT.

The chain employs TRBV29-1 and TRBJ1-2, with D possibly matching TRBD1 (5 bases). V dropped 6 bases and J dropped 5 bases, with 10 bases sitting between them. Germline V gene lookup returns CDR1 SQVTM and CDR2 ANQGSEA. The CDR3 totals 11 residues. The CDR3 loop reads CSVGTDYGYTF. The CDR3 DNA follows: TGCAGCGTAGGGACGGATTATGGCTACACCTTC.

The chain links TRBV25-1 to TRBJ1-1; weak D call: TRBD1 (6 bases). The V gene lost 6 bases and the J gene lost 10 bases, with 15 bases spanning the gap. This CDR3 comprises 12 residues. The germline gives CDR1 MGHDK, CDR2 SYGVNS. The CDR3 loop is CASRDDRFRAFF. The CDR3 DNA sequence: TGTGCCAGCAGGGATGACAGGTTTCGAGCTTTCTTT.

The chain employs TRBV2 and TRBJ1-2, with D possibly TRBD1 on 5 matching bases. Trimming left V 4 bases short and J 0 bases short, with 9 bases between. The CDR3 length is 14 residues. The germline gives CDR1 SNHLY, CDR2 FYNNEI. Here the CDR3 reads CASSGDQTNYGYTF. The CDR3 bases are TGTGCCAGCAGTGGGGACCAGACTAACTATGGCTACACCTTC.

The chain has TRBV2 and TRBJ1-5; no firm D call. This CDR3 region has 12 residues. The ends were cut back, 3 bases at V and 4 bases at J, with 4 bases in the middle. Germline V gives CDR1 SNHLY, CDR2 FYNNEI. CDR3: CASSDGNQPQHF. CDR3 nucleotides: TGTGCCAGCAGTGACGGAAATCAGCCCCAGCATTTT.

The chain joins TRBV4-3 to TRBJ2-3, with TRBD1 identical over 7 bases. Germline assignment: CDR1 LGHNA and CDR2 YSLEER. The CDR3 covers 14 residues. With V trimmed by 5 bases and J by 3 bases, 5 bases remained unmatched. This CDR3 is CASSAQGKTDTQYF. The CDR3 DNA is TGCGCCAGCAGCGCACAGGGGAAAACAGATACGCAGTATTTT.

This clone was seen once. The rearrangement uses TRBV27 and TRBJ1-2; TRBD1 matches 8 bases. The CDR3 runs 16 residues. The germline V gene encodes CDR1 MNHEY and CDR2 SMNVEV (reference sequence). V dropped 1 base and J dropped 9; count of bases not matched to a gene: 13. For the CDR3, the DNA is TGTGCCAGCAGTTTATACCCACCGAGGACAGGGAGAAGCTACACCTTC. The encoded protein is CASSLYPPRTGRSYTF.

This clone is a singleton in its sample. The CDR3 coding sequence is TGTGCCAGCAGCCGACCGGGACAGGGGGCGACAGATACGCAGTATTTT. Translated, it gives CASSRPGQGATDTQYF. This chain links TRBV5-4 with TRBJ2-3; 12 bases map to TRBD1. The CDR3 spans 16 residues. The junction had 6 bases not matched to a gene; V was cut back by 4 bases and J by 3 bases. From germline, CDR1 is SGHNT and CDR2 YYREEE (reference sequence). Together with reference TRBV5-4 and TRBJ2-3, the CDR3 gives the full variable domain: ETGVTQSPTHLIKTRGQQVTLRCSSQSGHNTVSWYQQALGQGPQFIFQYYREEENGRGNFPPRFSGLQFPNYSSELNVNALELDDSALYLCASSRPGQGATDTQYFGPGTRLTVL.

CDR3 amino acids: CASSLVGDRVQGEKLFF. CDR3 bases: TGTGCCAGCAGCTTAGTCGGGGACAGGGTTCAGGGAGAAAAACTGTTTTTT. The chain recombines TRBV7-2 with TRBJ1-4; 9 positions agree with TRBD1. CDR1 is SGHTA, CDR2 FQGNSA, per germline. V was pared by 1 base and J by 8 bases, with 11 bases of the junction left unmatched. This CDR3 is 17 amino acids long. The full variable domain, completed using reference TRBV7-2 and TRBJ1-4, is GAGVSQSPSNKVTEKGKDVELRCDPISGHTALYWYRQSLGQGLEFLIYFQGNSAPDKSGLPSDRFSAERTGGSVSTLTIQRTQQEDSAVYLCASSLVGDRVQGEKLFFGSGTQLSVL.

This clone was seen more than once but under ten times. V is TRBV3-1 (or the pseudogene TRBV3-2) and J is TRBJ1-2; no firm D call. Germline lookup yields CDR1 LGHDT and CDR2 YNNKEL (reference sequence). The CDR3 totals 14 residues. Trimming cost V 2 bases and J 1 base, with 8 bases left between them. CDR3 bases: TGTGCCAGCAGCCAATGGGGTGATAACTATGGCTACACCTTC. Translation: CASSQWGDNYGYTF.

The chain uses TRBV5-1 and TRBJ2-2; 11 nucleotides agree with TRBD1. This CDR3 has 15 amino acids. Germline-derived CDR1 and CDR2 are SGHRS and YFSETQ. V shed 6 bases, J shed 5 bases, and the junction held 6 bases outside the gene matches. The CDR3 is CASTTDRGQTGELFF. The DNA for the CDR3 is TGCGCCAGCACCACGGACAGGGGGCAGACCGGGGAGCTGTTTTTT.

The chain is built from TRBV9 and TRBJ2-7; 9 positions agree with TRBD1. V trimming: 3 bases; J trimming: 6 bases; junction bases outside the gene matches: 4. The CDR3 is 13 amino acids. CDR1 is SGDLS and CDR2 is YYNGEE in the germline V gene. DNA for the CDR3: TGTGCCAGCAGCGCACAGACAGGGGGCGAGCAGTACTTC. Translation: CASSAQTGGEQYF.

This clone was counted between two and nine times. The genes are TRBV6-5 and TRBJ1-6; TRBD1 matches 9 bases. Looked up from germline, CDR1 is MNHEY and CDR2 is SVGAGI. The CDR3 totals 14 residues. V gave up 6 bases and J gave up 10 bases; unmatched junction bases: 7. The CDR3 loop reads CASSLDRGNSPLHF. CDR3 nucleotide sequence: TGTGCCAGCAGCTTAGACAGGGGGAACTCACCCCTCCACTTT.

This clone has just one count. V and J are TRBV7-2 and TRBJ1-1; D possibly corresponds to TRBD1 (6 bases). The V gene lost 6 bases and the J gene lost 10 bases, with 18 bases spanning the gap. Germline CDR1 reads SGHTA; CDR2 reads FQGNSA. The CDR3 contains 13 residues. Here the CDR3 DNA reads TGTGCCAGCAGGGCCGGGACATCCCGTGGAGCTTTCTTT. Amino acids: CASRAGTSRGAFF. Filled out from reference TRBV7-2 and TRBJ1-1, the complete variable domain reads GAGVSQSPSNKVTEKGKDVELRCDPISGHTALYWYRQSLGQGLEFLIYFQGNSAPDKSGLPSDRFSAERTGGSVSTLTIQRTQQEDSAVYLCASRAGTSRGAFFGQGTRLTVV.